This TCR beta chain was identified in a study of beta chain features in type 1 diabetes. Study-wide background: Comparable age, gender and cell yields were observed in patients relative to healthy donors.

The investigators reverse transcribed all of the isolated RNA, so they sequenced expressed TCRB transcripts. Regulatory, naive and central memory T cell samples averaged around 3.6 million reads. Produced via immunoSEQ multiplex PCR; TCRdb's table is partial and in-frame only. The data hold 200,000 to 300,000 clones, with roughly 10% observed a single time. The V gene's germline CDR1 is SGHTA and CDR2 FQGTGA. J gave up 3 bases and V 5 bases, and 3 bases lay outside the gene matches. The CDR3 is made up of 13 amino acids. Study-wide points: TCRB CDR3s were moderately but significantly shorter in Type 1 diabetes patients in all four CD4+ subsets.

Comment on this clone: Its target is unknown.

The sequenced sample was naive CD4+ T cells from blood. This clonotype was sampled from a man in his thirties or forties with type 1 diabetes. The chain has TRBV7-3 and TRBJ2-7; 8 positions match TRBD1. CDR3 protein: CASSPGQGYEQYF. The CDR3 coding sequence is TGTGCCAGCAGCCCAGGACAGGGCTACGAGCAGTACTTC.